These T cell receptor beta chains were read from a single sample in a study of T cells after yellow fever vaccination. TCRdb reprocessed the 5' RACE reads via MiXCR and lists one record per CDR3 protein. There are around 610,000 distinct CDR3 sequences in the sample; less than 15% occur only once, and over 12% lies in the top ten. The sample here was PBMCs, taken on the day of the yellow fever booster vaccination. All receptors come from a man aged 30 to 39 who received the YFV17D yellow fever vaccine. Each CDR3 is given with its conserved first and last residue. Where a row states a size, it is once, few, many or the class of an expanded clone; other rows omit it.

>15|TRBV6-1|few
CASKYLGEGNQPQHF
>14|TRBV5-5|.
CASTGDTYSYEQYF
>15|TRBV4-2|.
CASCQPEVLSSPLHF
>15|TRBV27|few
CASSLTWGTHQPQHF
>16|TRBV20-1|.
CCASGRADLRSYEQYF
>14|TRBV20-1|few
CSARSDLGYDEQFF
>14|TRBV6-2/TRBV6-3|many
CASLRSRAPYEQYF
>15|TRBV4-2|few
CASSQAWRNTGELFF
>15|TRBV7-2|.
CASSNLAGAGNEQFF
>15|TRBV12-3/TRBV12-4|few
CASSRAGSGRNEQFF
>18|TRBV7-8|.
CASSPMAGGTSAYNEQFF
>17|TRBV18|.
CASSQLGSNAYNSPLHF
>12|TRBV20-1|few
CSAKQGMYEQFF
>16|TRBV7-9|.
CASSFPVGEGLETQYF
>13|TRBV2|few
CASRGDVGGGQFF
>15|TRBV12-3/TRBV12-4|few
CASTALTSGRDEQFF
>12|TRBV20-1|few
CSALPGQGAQYF
>15|TRBV27|many
CASSGGRRRTDTQYF
>16|TRBV24-1|.
CATSDPGQGETGELFF
>14|TRBV20-1|few
CSASSGAYNSPLHF
>13|TRBV20-1|few
CSARSGHPYEQYF
>15|TRBV12-1|.
CASKTPRIRTGELFF
>17|TRBV20-1|.
CSALGLAGGSSYNEQFF
>15|TRBV5-4|few
CASSPWGQDQETQYF
>14|TRBV12-3/TRBV12-4|.
CASSFMGPPAELFF
>15|TRBV7-2|many
CASSYSGSSYNEQFF
>16|TRBV6-5|few
CASSSRARGFTGELFF
>16|TRBV6-5|few
CASSYESSGRGDTQYF
>13|TRBV20-1|few
CSARTPGGDIQYF
>17|TRBV4-3|.
CASSQVGSSLLGEKLFF
>14|TRBV30|.
CARALRLVAGELFF
>16|TRBV15|few
CATSRDQAENYNEQFF
>14|TRBV18|few
CASSPYDRQDEQYF
>14|TRBV10-3|.
CAISGDGPMGEQFF
>16|TRBV15|.
CATSREVAGDSYEQYF
>13|TRBV20-1|few
CSAAPGSAYEQYF
>15|TRBV7-8|few
CASSLRGTDNSPLHF
>10|TRBV29-1|few
CSVTTLAQYF
>12|TRBV5-1|.
CASSVLEGKAFF
>13|TRBV6-5|few
CASRASTNYGYTF
>12|TRBV7-2|many
CASSLPEGAQYF
>12|TRBV6-2/TRBV6-3|many
CASSYPHDTQYF
>12|TRBV12-3/TRBV12-4|few
CASKGYTGELFF
>14|TRBV29-1|many
CSVDAGAEPDTQYF
>15|TRBV9|.
CASSVEPQREHEQFF
>14|TRBV12-3/TRBV12-4|many
CASSVRDPGREQFF
>17|TRBV4-3|few
CASSQDVASSYNSPLHF
>14|TRBV7-2|few
CASSSGLAGVGGFF
>13|TRBV30|.
CAWKVAYQETQYF